This TCR beta chain was identified during a study of glioma-infiltrating T cells. With 4 bases removed from V and 2 bases from J, the gap between germline ends came to 9 bases. The CDR3 length is 12 residues. The V gene's germline CDR1 is GTSNPN and CDR2 SVGIG (reference sequence). TCR alpha and beta CDR3 regions were amplified from RNA using iRepertoire nested multiplex PCR. A single record per CDR3 protein comes from TCRdb applying MiXCR to the multiplex PCR reads. The sample has about 180,000 distinct CDR3 sequences, roughly two fifths seen once. This clonotype appeared a single time. This receptor was obtained from a human donor with low-grade glioma or glioblastoma, undergoing nonglioma brain surgery, or in good health (not recorded which). The specimen was glioma tissue, nonneoplastic brain tissue, or PBMCs (not recorded which). The chain has TRBV30 and TRBJ2-7, with D hard to call. This chain's CDR3 is CAWNASAYEQYF. The CDR3 coding sequence is TGTGCCTGGAATGCCTCGGCCTACGAGCAGTACTTC. Together with reference TRBV30 and TRBJ2-7, the CDR3 gives the full variable domain: SQTIHQWPATLVQPVGSPLSLECTVEGTSNPNLYWYRQAAGRGLQLLFYSVGIGQISSEVPQNLSASRPQDRQFILSSKKLLLSDSGFYLCAWNASAYEQYFGPGTRLTVT.